This TCR beta chain appears in the sequencing data of a study of cytomegalovirus exposure and HLA in healthy donors. Study findings and constraints: A few of the chains that were CMV-associated were confirmed in vitro to be specific for CMV antigens. For cytomegalovirus status, the classifier reportedly gave diagnoses with high specificity and sensitivity. Investigators reported about 160 TCR beta chains as tied to cytomegalovirus.

Measured with immunoSEQ multiplex PCR; TCRdb has only the in-frame clones, and not every one. The sample contains 200,000 to 250,000 clones, 85% to 90% of which appear only once. A remark on this clone: Its antigen is undetermined.

V lost 5 bases, J lost 0 bases, and 6 bases stayed unmatched. CDR3 length equals 15 residues. From germline, CDR1 is MNHEY and CDR2 SVGAGI. Sequencing was performed on PBMCs. This chain uses TRBV6-5 with TRBJ1-2; 7 bases match TRBD1. The receptor was isolated from a woman between 18 and 30 years old in good health and CMV-seronegative. Here the CDR3 reads CASSLLGQPNYGYTF. DNA of the CDR3: TGTGCCAGCAGTCTTTTGGGACAGCCTAACTATGGCTACACCTTC.